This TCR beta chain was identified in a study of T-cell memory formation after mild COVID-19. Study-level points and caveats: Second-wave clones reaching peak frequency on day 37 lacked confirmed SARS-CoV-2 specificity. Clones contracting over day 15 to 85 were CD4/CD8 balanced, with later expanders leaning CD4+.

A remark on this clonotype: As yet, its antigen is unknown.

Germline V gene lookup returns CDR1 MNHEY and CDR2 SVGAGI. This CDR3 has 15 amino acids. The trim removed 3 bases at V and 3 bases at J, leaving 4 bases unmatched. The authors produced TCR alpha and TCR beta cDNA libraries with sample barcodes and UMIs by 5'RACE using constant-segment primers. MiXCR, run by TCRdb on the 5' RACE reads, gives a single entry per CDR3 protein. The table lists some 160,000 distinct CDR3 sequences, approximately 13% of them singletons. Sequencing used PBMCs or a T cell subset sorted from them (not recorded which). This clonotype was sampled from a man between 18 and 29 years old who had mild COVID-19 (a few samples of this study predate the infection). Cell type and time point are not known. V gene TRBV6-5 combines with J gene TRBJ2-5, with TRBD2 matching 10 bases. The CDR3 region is CASSYTSGTKETQYF. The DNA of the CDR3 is TGTGCCAGCAGTTATACTAGCGGGACTAAAGAGACCCAGTACTTC.